This is a list of T cell receptor beta chains from one sample in a study of Ad26.COV2.S vaccination and SARS-CoV-2 variants. The data were produced by immunoSEQ multiplex PCR, yet TCRdb's version contains in-frame clones alone and is incomplete. The data contain 300,000 to 450,000 clones, approximately 81% of them singletons. The sequences come from peripheral blood, collected in a trial of Ad26.COV2.S vaccine versus placebo. Source of these receptors: a person between 18 and 65 years old who received the Ad26.COV2.S COVID-19 vaccine or a placebo. CDR3s include the opening cysteine and the closing phenylalanine or tryptophan. D genes are given only for firm matches. Part of the rows lack a size; the others show once, few, many or a class for expanded clones.

d_gene	v_gene	j_gene	abundance	CDR3nt	CDR3aa
-	TRBV12-3/TRBV12-4	TRBJ2-7	-	TGTGCCAGCAGCTCCCCTTCTCGCGAGCAGTACTTC	CASSSPSREQYF
TRBD2	TRBV9	TRBJ2-3	-	TGTGCCAGCAGCGCCCATAGGACTAGCGGGAGTCAAGATACGCAGTATTTT	CASSAHRTSGSQDTQYF
-	TRBV19	TRBJ1-1	-	TGTGCCAGTAGTATCGCACAATCGAACACTGAAGCTTTCTTT	CASSIAQSNTEAFF
-	TRBV5-6	TRBJ2-5	-	TGTGCCAGCAGCTTGGATGGGGGCAAGGGGACCCAGTACTTC	CASSLDGGKGTQYF
TRBD1	TRBV6-5	TRBJ1-2	once	TGTGCCAGCAGACCGGGACAGGGATATGGCTACACCTTC	CASRPGQGYGYTF
TRBD2	TRBV7-7	TRBJ2-2	-	TGTGCCAGCAGCCCGAGGGGACTAGCATTCACCGGGGAGCTGTTTTTT	CASSPRGLAFTGELFF
-	TRBV7-9	TRBJ2-1	-	TGTGCCAGCAGCTTAATGACCGTCAATGAGCAGTTCTTC	CASSLMTVNEQFF
-	TRBV30	TRBJ1-4	-	TGTGCCTGGAGTGATGGTAGCGATGAAAAACTGTTTTTT	CAWSDGSDEKLFF
TRBD1	TRBV7-9	TRBJ1-3	-	TGTGCCAGCAGCTTAGGAGGACAGGGGGCTGGAAACACCATATATTTT	CASSLGGQGAGNTIYF
TRBD1	TRBV30	TRBJ2-7	-	TGTGCCTGGCATGGTACAGGGGGCTCGGCGGCCGAGCAGTACTTC	CAWHGTGGSAAEQYF
TRBD1	TRBV6-5	TRBJ2-3	-	TGTGCCAGCAGTCAACGACAGGGTAGAACAGATACGCAGTATTTT	CASSQRQGRTDTQYF
-	TRBV15	TRBJ2-1	-	TGTGCCACCAGTAAGGCATCGTTACAGGGCACTGAGCAGTTCTTC	CATSKASLQGTEQFF
TRBD1	TRBV27	TRBJ2-7	-	TGTGCCAGCAGTCGGCGACAGGGGGCCGAGCAGTACTTC	CASSRRQGAEQYF
TRBD1	TRBV9	TRBJ2-7	-	TGTGCCAGCAGCGGTCGGGACAGTCTCTCCTACGAGCAGTACTTC	CASSGRDSLSYEQYF
-	TRBV7-2	TRBJ1-3	-	TGTGCCAGCAGCATAATAGGGGGGGCTGGAAACACCATATATTTT	CASSIIGGAGNTIYF
-	TRBV2	TRBJ1-3	-	TGTGCCAGCACTCCCTCGGTAGGGTTGTGGGGAAACACCATATATTTT	CASTPSVGLWGNTIYF
-	TRBV6-2/TRBV6-3	TRBJ2-2	many	TGTGCCAGCAGTTACTATCTCGGGGGGACAAACACCGGGGAGCTGTTTTTT	CASSYYLGGTNTGELFF
TRBD1	TRBV18	TRBJ2-7	-	TGTGCCAGCGGTGGAAGGACAGGGCACTCCTACGAGCAGTACTTC	CASGGRTGHSYEQYF
-	TRBV7-9	TRBJ2-7	-	TGTGCCAGCAGCTTAGGAGACCCAGCCTACGAGCAGTACTTC	CASSLGDPAYEQYF
TRBD1	TRBV18	TRBJ2-1	-	TGTGCCAGCTCACCAGGGTATAACAGGGGGCAGGACAATGAGCAGTTCTTC	CASSPGYNRGQDNEQFF
TRBD2	TRBV7-9	TRBJ2-1	-	TGTGCCAGCAGCTTGATTGCGGGGGGAAGGCAGTTCTTC	CASSLIAGGRQFF
TRBD1	TRBV7-2	TRBJ2-1	-	TGTGCCAGCAGCTCCCACAGGGGCGCCTACAATGAGCAGTTCTTC	CASSSHRGAYNEQFF
TRBD1	TRBV6-2/TRBV6-3	TRBJ1-2	-	TGTGCCAGCAGCTTACGAGGACAGGGGAACTATGGCTACACCTTC	CASSLRGQGNYGYTF
TRBD2	TRBV7-6	TRBJ2-3	once	TGTGCCAGCAGCCAACTAGCGGGCGGGAGCACAGATACGCAGTATTTT	CASSQLAGGSTDTQYF
TRBD1	TRBV7-7	TRBJ2-7	-	TGTGCCAGCAGCTCCGGGACAGGGGGCGCGTACGAGCAGTACTTC	CASSSGTGGAYEQYF
-	TRBV27	TRBJ2-7	few	TGTGCCAGCAGTTTAGGGGGCAGGGTCTACGAGCAGTACTTC	CASSLGGRVYEQYF
TRBD2	TRBV6-2/TRBV6-3	TRBJ2-7	-	TGTGCCAGCAGTTACACCAGGACTAGCGGGGGACCTTTAACCTACGAGCAGTACTTC	CASSYTRTSGGPLTYEQYF
TRBD1	TRBV14	TRBJ1-2	-	TGTGCCAGCAGCCTCGGGACAGGGGACTATGGCTACACCTTC	CASSLGTGDYGYTF
-	TRBV6-2/TRBV6-3	TRBJ2-1	-	TGTGCCAGCAGCATATCCAATGAGCAGTTCTTC	CASSISNEQFF
-	TRBV5-1	TRBJ1-1	-	TGCGCCAGCAGCTTGGAACCCCAGAACACTGAAGCTTTCTTT	CASSLEPQNTEAFF
TRBD1	TRBV5-4	TRBJ2-1	-	TGTGCCAGCAGAGGGACGGACAGGGACAATGAGCAGTTCTTC	CASRGTDRDNEQFF
-	TRBV18	TRBJ1-4	-	TGTGCCAGCTCACCCACTAATCCCGGGCCGTTCCTTAATGAAAAACTGTTTTTT	CASSPTNPGPFLNEKLFF
-	TRBV6-6	TRBJ2-1	-	TGTGCCAGCAGTTCACAAGGACAGTTTGAGCAGTTCTTC	CASSSQGQFEQFF
TRBD1	TRBV6-1	TRBJ1-2	-	TGTGCCAGCAGTGAAAGGACAGGGCTCTATGGCTACACCTTC	CASSERTGLYGYTF
-	TRBV19	TRBJ1-4	once	TGTGCCAGTAGTACCCAGGGTGAAAAACTGTTTTTT	CASSTQGEKLFF
TRBD1	TRBV3-1/TRBV3-2	TRBJ2-3	-	TGTGCCAGCAGCCAAGAGGGACAGCGCCCAGATACGCAGTATTTT	CASSQEGQRPDTQYF
-	TRBV28	TRBJ2-5	-	TGTGCCACCATCCTGGGGGGAGGACGAGAGACCCAGTACTTC	CATILGGGRETQYF
TRBD1	TRBV13	TRBJ1-6	-	TGTGCCAGCAGCTTAGAACTGGGACAGGGTGGTTCACCCCTCCACTTT	CASSLELGQGGSPLHF
-	TRBV7-2	TRBJ1-2	once	TGTGCCAGCAGCCCAACCACAGGGTTTTTTGGCTACACCTTC	CASSPTTGFFGYTF
TRBD2	TRBV6-5	TRBJ2-5	-	TGTGCCAGCAGTTCACGGTCGACTAGCGGACAAGAGACCCAGTACTTC	CASSSRSTSGQETQYF
-	TRBV24-1	TRBJ1-5	few	TGTGCCACCAGTGATACCGGACCAGGAAATCAGCCCCAGCATTTT	CATSDTGPGNQPQHF
TRBD1	TRBV7-9	TRBJ2-7	-	TGTGCCAGCAGCCATAGGACAGGAGACGAGCAGTACTTC	CASSHRTGDEQYF
TRBD1	TRBV11-3	TRBJ2-3	-	TGTGCCAGCAGCGGACAGGGCACAGATACGCAGTATTTT	CASSGQGTDTQYF
-	TRBV5-1	TRBJ2-5	-	TGCGCCAGCAGCTTGGCGACAGGTGACCAAGAGACCCAGTACTTC	CASSLATGDQETQYF
-	TRBV10-1	TRBJ2-3	once	TGCGCCAGCAGTGTATGGGGGCTGGGAGAAGATACGCAGTATTTT	CASSVWGLGEDTQYF
TRBD1	TRBV7-2	TRBJ1-1	-	TGTGCCAGCAGCTTGGGACAGCTGAACACTGAAGCTTTCTTT	CASSLGQLNTEAFF